This TCR beta chain was sequenced for a study of T cell repertoires in aging, cancer and after chemotherapy. Study observations and caveats: Healthy donors lost TCR diversity with age mainly through richness, cancer patients through richness and evenness. In hematological cancer patients, infiltrated lymphoid organs may have impaired thymic emigration or peripheral T cell expansion.

Rearranged V-D-J TRB sequences were amplified with a mixed TRB-A/B primer pool. One entry per CDR3 protein results from TCRdb running MiXCR on the multiplex PCR reads. The repertoire includes 5,000 to 6,500 distinct CDR3 sequences, approximately 38% of them detected once, and around half sits in the top ten. Germline V CDR1 and CDR2: WNHNN, SYGVQD (reference sequence). This CDR3 has 12 amino acids. Trimming pared 0 bases from V and 8 bases from J, leaving 8 bases between. TCR beta rearrangements were amplified from peripheral blood genomic DNA. As regards this clonotype: The target antigen is unknown.

The sample was blood. This TCR derives from a human donor with a blood cancer. V is TRBV10-1 and J is TRBJ2-7; D gene unclear. CDR3: CASSESLGKQYF. CDR3 DNA: TGCGCCAGCAGTGAGTCGTTGGGGAAGCAGTACTTC.